The TCR beta chain under discussion was sequenced for a study of OX40 agonist ivuxolimab in advanced cancers. The wider study: Patients received the agonistic anti-OX40 (CD134) antibody ivuxolimab. One hepatocellular carcinoma and a couple of cutaneous melanoma patients partially responded. Whole-study results and caveats: Those patients achieving a partial response at 0.1-3.0 mg/kg showed among the lowest clonal expansion. No determination was made of the antigen specificity of the expanded peripheral T cells.

Clones were sequenced by immunoSEQ multiplex PCR, and TCRdb holds only the in-frame ones, with some missing. Of about 82,000 clones in the sample, roughly 92% were seen once. For this clone: Its antigen is undetermined.

The CDR3 spans 14 residues. Trimming cost V 3 bases and J 6 bases; bases outside gene matches: 3. CDR1 SEHNR and CDR2 FQNEAQ come from the germline V gene (reference sequence). This sequence was found in an adult with an advanced solid tumor such as melanoma, head and neck, liver or kidney cancer. The material was CD4+ or CD8+ T cells sorted from blood, obtained in a trial of the OX40 agonist ivuxolimab. This sequence joins TRBV7-9 and TRBJ2-1, with 9 positions matching TRBD1. CDR3 sequence reads: CASSFGQGRNEQFF. The CDR3 DNA sequence: TGTGCCAGCAGCTTCGGACAGGGGCGCAATGAGCAGTTCTTC.